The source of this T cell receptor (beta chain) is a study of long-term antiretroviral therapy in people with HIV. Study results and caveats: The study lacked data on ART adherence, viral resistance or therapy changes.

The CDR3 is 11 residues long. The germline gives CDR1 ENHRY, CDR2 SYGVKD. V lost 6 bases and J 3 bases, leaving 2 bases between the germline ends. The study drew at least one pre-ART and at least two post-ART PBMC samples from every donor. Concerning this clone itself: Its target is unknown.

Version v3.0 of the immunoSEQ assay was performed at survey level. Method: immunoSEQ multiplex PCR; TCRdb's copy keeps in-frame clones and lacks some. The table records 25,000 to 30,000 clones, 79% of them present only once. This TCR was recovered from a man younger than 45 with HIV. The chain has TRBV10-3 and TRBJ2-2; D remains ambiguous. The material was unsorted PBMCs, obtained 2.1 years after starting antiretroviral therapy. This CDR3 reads CAIRDTGELFF. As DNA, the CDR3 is TGTGCCATCAGAGACACCGGGGAGCTGTTTTTT.